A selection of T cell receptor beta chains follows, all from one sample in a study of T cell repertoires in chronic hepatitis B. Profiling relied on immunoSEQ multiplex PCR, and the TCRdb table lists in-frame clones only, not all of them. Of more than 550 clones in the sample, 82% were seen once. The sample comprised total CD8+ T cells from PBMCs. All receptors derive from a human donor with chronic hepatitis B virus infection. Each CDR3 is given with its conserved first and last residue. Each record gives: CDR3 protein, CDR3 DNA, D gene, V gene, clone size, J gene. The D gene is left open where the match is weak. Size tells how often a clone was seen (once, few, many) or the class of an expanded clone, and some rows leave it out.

CDR3 protein: CASSQDRGGQGAGGYTF
CDR3 DNA: TGCGCCAGCAGCCAAGATAGGGGCGGACAGGGGGCAGGGGGCTACACCTTC
D gene: TRBD1
V gene: TRBV4-1
clone size: -
J gene: TRBJ1-2

CDR3 protein: CSAAGGARNTEAFF
CDR3 DNA: TGCAGCGCCGCAGGGGGCGCGAGAAACACTGAAGCTTTCTTT
D gene: TRBD1
V gene: TRBV29-1
clone size: -
J gene: TRBJ1-1

CDR3 protein: CASSRTVQTTEAFF
CDR3 DNA: TGTGCCAGCAGTAGGACAGTACAGACCACTGAAGCTTTCTTT
D gene: -
V gene: TRBV6-6
clone size: -
J gene: TRBJ1-1

CDR3 protein: CAWSVRTDLGPQHF
CDR3 DNA: TGTGCCTGGAGTGTACGTACAGACCTGGGGCCCCAGCATTTT
D gene: -
V gene: TRBV30
clone size: -
J gene: TRBJ1-5

CDR3 protein: CASSFRGQANYGYTF
CDR3 DNA: TGTGCCAGCAGTTTCAGGGGACAGGCAAACTATGGCTACACCTTC
D gene: TRBD1
V gene: TRBV2
clone size: -
J gene: TRBJ1-2

CDR3 protein: CASSYTTDSNQPQHF
CDR3 DNA: TGTGCCAGCAGTTACACGACAGATAGCAATCAGCCCCAGCATTTT
D gene: -
V gene: TRBV6-5
clone size: -
J gene: TRBJ1-5

CDR3 protein: CASSLKGRAYEQYF
CDR3 DNA: TGTGCCAGCAGCTTAAAGGGCAGGGCCTACGAGCAGTACTTC
D gene: -
V gene: TRBV7-8
clone size: -
J gene: TRBJ2-7

CDR3 protein: CASSLDNSYEQYF
CDR3 DNA: TGTGCCAGCAGTTTAGACAATTCCTACGAGCAGTACTTC
D gene: -
V gene: TRBV27
clone size: -
J gene: TRBJ2-7

CDR3 protein: CASSYSDTTDTQYF
CDR3 DNA: TGTGCCAGCAGTTACTCCGACACCACAGATACGCAGTATTTT
D gene: -
V gene: TRBV6-6
clone size: few
J gene: TRBJ2-3

CDR3 protein: CASSQEGGSSYEQYF
CDR3 DNA: TGCGCCAGCAGCCAAGAGGGGGGGTCCTCCTACGAGCAGTACTTC
D gene: TRBD2
V gene: TRBV4-1
clone size: once
J gene: TRBJ2-7

CDR3 protein: CAWRKALAGNYGYTF
CDR3 DNA: TGTGCCTGGAGAAAGGCCCTTGCAGGGAACTATGGCTACACCTTC
D gene: -
V gene: TRBV30
clone size: -
J gene: TRBJ1-2

CDR3 protein: CASSLRTGWDVEQYF
CDR3 DNA: TGTGCCAGCAGTTTACGGACAGGGTGGGACGTTGAGCAGTACTTC
D gene: TRBD1
V gene: TRBV28
clone size: once
J gene: TRBJ2-7

CDR3 protein: CASSEGQGADTIYF
CDR3 DNA: TGTGCCAGCAGTGAAGGCCAGGGTGCGGACACCATATATTTT
D gene: -
V gene: TRBV6-1
clone size: -
J gene: TRBJ1-3

CDR3 protein: CASSLGVSEDTDTQYF
CDR3 DNA: TGTGCCAGCAGCTTGGGGGTTTCGGAAGACACAGATACGCAGTATTTT
D gene: -
V gene: TRBV7-9
clone size: -
J gene: TRBJ2-3

CDR3 protein: CASSEAGNNEQFF
CDR3 DNA: TGTGCCAGCAGTGAAGCGGGTAACAATGAGCAGTTCTTC
D gene: -
V gene: TRBV2
clone size: -
J gene: TRBJ2-1

CDR3 protein: CASSYGDLSYEQYF
CDR3 DNA: TGTGCCAGCAGTTACGGGGACTTATCCTACGAGCAGTACTTC
D gene: -
V gene: TRBV6-5
clone size: -
J gene: TRBJ2-7